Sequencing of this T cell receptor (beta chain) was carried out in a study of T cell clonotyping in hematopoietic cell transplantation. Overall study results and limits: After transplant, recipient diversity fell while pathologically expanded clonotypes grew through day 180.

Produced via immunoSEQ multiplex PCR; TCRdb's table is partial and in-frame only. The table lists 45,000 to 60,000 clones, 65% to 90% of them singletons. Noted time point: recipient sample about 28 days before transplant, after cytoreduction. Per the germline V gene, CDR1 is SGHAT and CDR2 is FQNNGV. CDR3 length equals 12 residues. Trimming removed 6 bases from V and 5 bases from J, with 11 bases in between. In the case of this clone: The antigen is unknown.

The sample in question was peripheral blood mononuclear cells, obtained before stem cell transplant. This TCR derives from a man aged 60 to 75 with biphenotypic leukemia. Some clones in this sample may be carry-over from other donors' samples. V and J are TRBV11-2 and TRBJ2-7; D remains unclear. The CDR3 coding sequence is TGTGCCAGCAGTCCCGGTAGGGACGAGCAGTACTTC. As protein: CASSPGRDEQYF.